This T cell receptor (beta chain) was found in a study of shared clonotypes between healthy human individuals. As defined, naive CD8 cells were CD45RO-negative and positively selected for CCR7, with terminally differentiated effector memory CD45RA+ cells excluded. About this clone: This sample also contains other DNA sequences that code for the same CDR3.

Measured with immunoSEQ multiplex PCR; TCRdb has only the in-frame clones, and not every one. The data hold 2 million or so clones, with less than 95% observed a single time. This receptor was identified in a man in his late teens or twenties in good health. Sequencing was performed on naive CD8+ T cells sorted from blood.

This chain's CDR3 is CAWSTGLNTEAFF. Here the CDR3 DNA reads TGTGCCTGGAGTACCGGACTGAACACTGAAGCTTTCTTT. The chain recombines TRBV30 with TRBJ1-1; D unresolved. Trimming pared 2 bases from V and 0 bases from J, leaving 7 bases between. The CDR3 has 13 residues. Germline V gene sequence: CDR1 GTSNPN, CDR2 SVGIG (reference sequence). Combining the CDR3 with reference TRBV30 and TRBJ1-1 gives the whole variable domain SQTIHQWPATLVQPVGSPLSLECTVEGTSNPNLYWYRQAAGRGLQLLFYSVGIGQISSEVPQNLSASRPQDRQFILSSKKLLLSDSGFYLCAWSTGLNTEAFFGQGTRLTVV.